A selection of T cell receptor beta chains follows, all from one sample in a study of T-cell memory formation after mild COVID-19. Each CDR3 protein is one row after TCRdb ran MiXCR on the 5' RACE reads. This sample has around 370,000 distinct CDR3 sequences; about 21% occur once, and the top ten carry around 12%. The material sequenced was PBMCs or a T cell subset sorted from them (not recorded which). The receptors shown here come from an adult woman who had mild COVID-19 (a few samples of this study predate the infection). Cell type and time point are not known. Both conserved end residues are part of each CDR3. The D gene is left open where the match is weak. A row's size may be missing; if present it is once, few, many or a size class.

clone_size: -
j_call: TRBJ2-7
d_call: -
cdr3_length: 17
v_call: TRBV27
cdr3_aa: CASSLAATAGPFHEQYF
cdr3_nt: TGTGCCAGCAGTTTAGCGGCCACCGCAGGGCCGTTCCACGAGCAGTACTTC

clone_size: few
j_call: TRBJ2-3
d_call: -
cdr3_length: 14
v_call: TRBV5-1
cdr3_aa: CASRPGGPTDTQYF
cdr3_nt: TGCGCCAGCAGACCCGGGGGCCCCACAGATACGCAGTATTTT

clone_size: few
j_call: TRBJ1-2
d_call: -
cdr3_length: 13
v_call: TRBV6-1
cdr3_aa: CASSEYGAGGYTF
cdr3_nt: TGTGCCAGCAGTGAATATGGAGCGGGGGGCTACACCTTC

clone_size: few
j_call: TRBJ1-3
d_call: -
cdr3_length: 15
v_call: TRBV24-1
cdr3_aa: CATSDAEETGNTIYF
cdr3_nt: TGTGCCACCAGTGACGCAGAGGAGACTGGAAACACCATATATTTT

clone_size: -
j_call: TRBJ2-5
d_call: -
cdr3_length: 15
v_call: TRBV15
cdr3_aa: CATSKLGITQETQYF
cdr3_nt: TGTGCCACCTCCAAACTAGGGATCACCCAAGAGACCCAGTACTTC

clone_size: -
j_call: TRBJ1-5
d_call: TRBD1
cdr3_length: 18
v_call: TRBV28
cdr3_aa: CASSLLRDSAFSNQPQHF
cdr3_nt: TGTGCCAGCAGTTTACTTAGGGACAGCGCCTTTAGCAATCAGCCCCAGCATTTT

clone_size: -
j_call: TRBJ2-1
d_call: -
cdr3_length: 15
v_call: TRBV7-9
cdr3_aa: CASSSTGLPTDEQFF
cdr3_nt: TGTGCCAGCAGCTCGACGGGACTCCCAACTGATGAGCAGTTCTTC

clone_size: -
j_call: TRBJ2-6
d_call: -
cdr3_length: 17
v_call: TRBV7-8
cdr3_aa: CASSLRVGGTGANVLTF
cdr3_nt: TGTGCCAGCAGCTTAAGGGTTGGGGGCACTGGGGCCAACGTCCTGACTTTC

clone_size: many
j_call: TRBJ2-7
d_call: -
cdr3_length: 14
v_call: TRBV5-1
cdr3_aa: CASSLGGRTYEQYF
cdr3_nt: TGCGCCAGCAGCTTGGGGGGCAGGACCTACGAGCAGTACTTC

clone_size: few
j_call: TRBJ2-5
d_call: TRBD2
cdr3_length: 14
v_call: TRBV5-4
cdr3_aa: CASSTPGGKETQYF
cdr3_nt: TGTGCCAGCAGCACGCCGGGGGGTAAAGAGACCCAGTACTTC

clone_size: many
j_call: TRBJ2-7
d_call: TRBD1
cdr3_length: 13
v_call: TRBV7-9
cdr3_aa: CASSLGTGYEQYF
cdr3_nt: TGTGCCAGCAGCTTAGGGACAGGCTACGAGCAGTACTTC

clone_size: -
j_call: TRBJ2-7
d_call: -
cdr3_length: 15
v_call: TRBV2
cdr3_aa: CASSGGQGGTYEQYF
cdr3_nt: TGTGCCAGCAGTGGGGGGCAGGGGGGCACCTACGAGCAGTACTTC

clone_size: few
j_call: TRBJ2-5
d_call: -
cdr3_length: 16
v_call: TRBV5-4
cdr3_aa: CASSLASGRGQETQYF
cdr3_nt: TGTGCCAGCAGCTTGGCCTCCGGCCGGGGGCAAGAGACCCAGTACTTC

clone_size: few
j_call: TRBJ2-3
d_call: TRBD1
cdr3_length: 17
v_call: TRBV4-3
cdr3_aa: CASSGRDREFIGDTQYF
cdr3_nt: TGCGCCAGCAGCGGCCGGGACAGGGAGTTTATTGGAGATACGCAGTATTTT

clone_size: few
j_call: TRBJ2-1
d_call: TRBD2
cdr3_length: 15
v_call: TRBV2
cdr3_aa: CASMGGGSSYNEQFF
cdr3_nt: TGTGCCAGCATGGGAGGCGGGAGCTCCTACAATGAGCAGTTCTTC

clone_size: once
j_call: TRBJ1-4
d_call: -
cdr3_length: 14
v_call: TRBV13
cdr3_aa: CASSLNRGGEKLFF
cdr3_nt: TGTGCCAGCAGCTTAAATAGGGGTGGTGAAAAACTGTTTTTT

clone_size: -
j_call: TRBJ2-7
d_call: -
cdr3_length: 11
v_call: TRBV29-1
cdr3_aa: CSGLFGHTQYF
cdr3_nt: TGCAGCGGGTTATTCGGGCATACGCAGTACTTC

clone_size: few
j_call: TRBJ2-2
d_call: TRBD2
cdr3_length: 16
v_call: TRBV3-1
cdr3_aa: CASSPMRESGTGELFF
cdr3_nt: TGTGCCAGCAGCCCTATGCGGGAGTCGGGCACCGGGGAGCTGTTTTTT

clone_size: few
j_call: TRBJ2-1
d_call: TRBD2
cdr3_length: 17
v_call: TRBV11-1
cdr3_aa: CASSSAVLRGGYNEQFF
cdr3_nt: TGTGCCAGCAGCTCCGCGGTTTTGCGGGGGGGATACAATGAGCAGTTCTTC

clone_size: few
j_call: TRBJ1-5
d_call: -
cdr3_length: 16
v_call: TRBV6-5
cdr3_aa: CASSPGLTGRNQPQHF
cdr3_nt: TGTGCCAGCAGCCCCGGATTGACAGGCCGCAATCAGCCCCAGCATTTT

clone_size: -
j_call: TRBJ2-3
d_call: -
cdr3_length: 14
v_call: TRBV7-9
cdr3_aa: CASSLSLGQDTQYF
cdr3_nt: TGTGCCAGCAGCTTGTCCCTGGGGCAAGATACGCAGTATTTT

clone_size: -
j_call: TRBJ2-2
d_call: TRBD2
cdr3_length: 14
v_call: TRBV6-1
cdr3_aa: CAASLAGNTGELFF
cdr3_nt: TGTGCCGCCTCGCTAGCGGGGAACACCGGGGAGCTGTTTTTT

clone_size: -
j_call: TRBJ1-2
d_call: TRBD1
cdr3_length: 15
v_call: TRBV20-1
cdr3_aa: CSAFNDRGYGYGYTF
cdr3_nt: TGCAGTGCTTTCAACGACAGGGGATACGGCTATGGCTACACCTTC

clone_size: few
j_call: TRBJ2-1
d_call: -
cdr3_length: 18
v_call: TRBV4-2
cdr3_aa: CASSQEVTGPAIHNEQFF
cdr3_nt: TGTGCCAGCAGCCAAGAGGTAACGGGACCGGCCATTCACAATGAGCAGTTCTTC

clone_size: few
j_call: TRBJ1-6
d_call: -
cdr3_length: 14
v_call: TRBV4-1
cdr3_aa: CASSLRQQTGALHF
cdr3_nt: TGCGCCAGCAGCCTTCGACAGCAAACAGGAGCCCTCCACTTT

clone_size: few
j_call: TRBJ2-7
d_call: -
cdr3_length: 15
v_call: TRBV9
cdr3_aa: CASSVGEGFSHEQYF
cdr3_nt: TGTGCCAGCAGCGTAGGTGAGGGTTTTTCCCACGAGCAGTACTTC

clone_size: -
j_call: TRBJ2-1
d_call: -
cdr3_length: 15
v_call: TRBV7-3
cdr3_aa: CASSPWAGRGDEQFF
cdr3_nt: TGTGCCAGCAGTCCTTGGGCCGGGAGAGGGGATGAGCAGTTCTTC

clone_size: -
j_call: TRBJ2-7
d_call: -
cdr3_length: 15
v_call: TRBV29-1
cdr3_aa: CSVEDTALAPGEQYF
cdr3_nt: TGCAGCGTTGAAGATACAGCCCTAGCCCCCGGCGAGCAGTACTTC